Below are 23 T cell receptor beta chains sequenced from a single sample in a study of T-cell reconstitution after alpha-beta-depleted transplantation in children. Unique molecular identifiers featured in how the TCRbeta library was prepared. A single record per CDR3 protein comes from TCRdb applying MiXCR to the PCR reads. Of 550,000 to 800,000 distinct CDR3 sequences listed, 10% to 15% are singletons. The material sequenced was PBMCs, taken before TCRalphabeta/CD19-depleted stem cell transplant. The receptors come from a girl between 2 and 10 years old with congenital amegakaryocytic thrombocytopenia, due to receive a stem cell transplant.

This clonotype was detected many times. This chain uses TRBV3-1 with TRBJ1-5; D unclear. Germline V gives CDR1 LGHDT, CDR2 YNNKEL (reference sequence). The length of the CDR3 is 13 residues. The germline V and J ends were trimmed by 1 base and 4 bases, with 5 bases remaining between them. The CDR3 protein is CASSQAFNQPQHF. The CDR3, as DNA: TGTGCCAGCAGCCAAGCGTTTAATCAGCCCCAGCATTTT. The full variable domain, rest sourced from reference TRBV3-1 and TRBJ1-5, is DTAVSQTPKYLVTQMGNDKSIKCEQNLGHDTMYWYKQDSKKFLKIMFSYNNKELIINETVPNRFSPKSPDKAHLNLHINSLELGDSAVYFCASSQAFNQPQHFGDGTRLSIL.

A remark on this clonotype: One end of the junction does not line up with germline, which may come from a read error. The chain combines TRBV5-1 with TRBJ2-3, with D unresolved. CDR3 length: 11 amino acids. The germline CDR1 and CDR2 sequences are SGHRS and YFSETQ. The CDR3 coding sequence is TGCGCCACCAGCTTTACGGATACGCAGTATTTT. This encodes CATSFTDTQYF.

The sample holds many counts of this clonotype. The chain joins TRBV29-1 to TRBJ2-3, with D uncertain. Trimming removed 4 bases at V and 1 base at J, with 0 bases between. The CDR3 spans 10 residues. Germline CDR1 and CDR2: SQVTM and ANQGSEA. The CDR3, as DNA: TGCAGCGTTGGCACAGATACGCAGTATTTT. Protein sequence: CSVGTDTQYF.

This clonotype was recorded many times. The chain joins TRBV10-3 to TRBJ2-2; 9 nucleotides match TRBD2. Germline-derived CDR1 and CDR2 are ENHRY and SYGVKD. The CDR3 contains 14 residues. With 6 bases clipped from V and 6 bases from J, the junction kept 5 bases outside the gene matches. CDR3 in amino acids: CAIRGTSSPGELFF. For the CDR3, the DNA is TGTGCCATCAGGGGGACTAGCAGCCCCGGGGAGCTGTTTTTT.

The V and J genes are TRBV2 and TRBJ2-7, with 7 bases identical to TRBD2. The CDR3 has 14 residues. V was pared by 8 bases and J by 0 bases, with 7 bases of the junction left unmatched. Germline V gives CDR1 SNHLY, CDR2 FYNNEI. The DNA for the CDR3 is TGTGCCAGCGGAAGCGGGGAAAGCTCCTACGAGCAGTACTTC. It translates to CASGSGESSYEQYF.

Ten or more counts support this clonotype. The chain has TRBV5-1 and TRBJ2-1; the match to TRBD1 covers 10 bases. Losses at the gene ends were 0 bases for V and 3 bases for J; bases not matched to a gene: 9. Germline loops: CDR1 SGHRS, CDR2 YFSETQ. The CDR3 sequence is 18 residues long. The CDR3 loop reads CASSLGTGGVPGYNEQFF. The CDR3 region has the DNA TGCGCCAGCAGCTTGGGGACAGGGGGAGTCCCAGGCTACAATGAGCAGTTCTTC. Full variable domain (missing parts from reference TRBV5-1 and TRBJ2-1): KAGVTQTPRYLIKTRGQQVTLSCSPISGHRSVSWYQQTPGQGLQFLFEYFSETQRNKGNFPGRFSGRQFSNSRSEMNVSTLELGDSALYLCASSLGTGGVPGYNEQFFGPGTRLTVL.

The V and J genes are TRBV28 and TRBJ2-7, with 11 positions matching TRBD2. The CDR3 runs to 15 residues. Germline V gene lookup returns CDR1 MDHEN and CDR2 SYDVKM. The V and J ends lost 5 bases and 5 bases, in that order; junction bases with no gene match: 8. CDR3 coding DNA: TGTGCCAGCAGTAACCCACTAGCGGGAGTCCACGAGCAGTACTTC. It encodes CASSNPLAGVHEQYF.

This clonotype was counted a few times. V and J are TRBV12-3 or TRBV12-4 and TRBJ1-1, with no clear D. V was pared by 5 bases and J by 4 bases, with 17 bases between. The CDR3 sequence is 15 residues long. The CDR3 region has the DNA TGTGCCAGCAGTCTAACCTCCAGGTTTACCACTGAAGCTTTCTTT. Encoded protein: CASSLTSRFTTEAFF.

This clonotype was detected many times. The J gene is TRBJ1-5, the V gene TRBV20-1; a weak D match, TRBD1 (6 bases). The CDR3 is made up of 14 amino acids. Germline V CDR1 and CDR2: DFQATT, SNEGSKA (reference sequence). V was cut by 3 bases and J by 11 bases, with 20 bases left in between. CDR3 nucleotide sequence: TGCAGTGCTAGTAGGGAGAGTAAGAGGGGGGCCCAGCATTTT. This encodes CSASRESKRGAQHF.

This clonotype has ten or more counts. CDR3 region: CASSLGTTSVNEKLFF. The CDR3 DNA reads as TGTGCCAGCAGCTTGGGGACAACATCGGTTAATGAAAAACTGTTTTTT. The rearrangement links TRBV7-9 to TRBJ1-4; D may be TRBD1 (6 bases). The length of the CDR3 is 16 residues. The germline V gene has CDR1 SEHNR and CDR2 FQNEAQ (reference sequence). The V gene lost 3 bases and the J gene lost 4 bases, with 15 bases spanning the gap.

Many counts were recorded for this clonotype. This chain uses TRBV20-1 with TRBJ2-7, with D tentatively TRBD1 or TRBD2 (5 bases each). CDR1 DFQATT and CDR2 SNEGSKA come from the germline V gene (reference sequence). This CDR3 region has 13 residues. Trimming removed 1 base at V and 2 bases at J, with 9 bases between. Here the CDR3 DNA reads TGCAGTGCTAGAGGTTTGGGGGCCTACGAGCAGTACTTC. Translating gives CSARGLGAYEQYF.

This clonotype was recorded a few times. V usage is TRBV20-1 and J usage is TRBJ2-1, with D possibly TRBD1 on 6 matching bases. The CDR3 spans 15 residues. Trimming cost V 0 bases and J 5 bases, with 14 bases left between them. The V gene's germline CDR1 is DFQATT and CDR2 SNEGSKA (reference sequence). The CDR3 spells CSAREPQGTNNEQFF. CDR3 nucleotides: TGCAGTGCTAGAGAGCCCCAGGGGACGAACAATGAGCAGTTCTTC.

This clonotype was seen ten or more times. The chain has TRBV20-1 and TRBJ1-1, with no clear D. CDR1 and CDR2 (germline): DFQATT, SNEGSKA (reference sequence). There are 16 residues in the CDR3. Trimming removed 0 bases at V and 3 bases at J, with 17 bases between. This chain's CDR3 is CSARDPGRKWYTEAFF. The CDR3, as DNA: TGCAGTGCTAGAGATCCCGGGCGCAAGTGGTACACTGAAGCTTTCTTT.

This clonotype was seen more than once but under ten times. This chain links TRBV7-9 with TRBJ2-3; no reliable D call. Germline CDR1 SEHNR, CDR2 FQNEAQ (reference sequence). Deletions cut 5 bases from V and 8 bases from J, with 11 bases between. The length of the CDR3 is 12 residues. DNA for the CDR3: TGTGCCAGCAGCCTTCTTCAGACTACGCAGTATTTT. Its translation: CASSLLQTTQYF.

A few counts support this clonotype. The rearrangement joins TRBV20-1 to TRBJ2-1, with TRBD1 matching over 8 bases. The CDR3 has 14 amino acids. J gave up 7 bases and V 1 base, and 6 bases lay outside the gene matches. CDR1 is DFQATT and CDR2 is SNEGSKA in the germline V gene (reference sequence). CDR3 amino acids: CSARAGQGWNEQFF. The CDR3 region has the DNA TGCAGTGCTAGAGCCGGACAGGGTTGGAATGAGCAGTTCTTC.

This clonotype was counted ten times or more. V usage is TRBV20-1 and J usage is TRBJ1-1, with D perhaps TRBD1 (6 bases). Germline V lookup: CDR1 DFQATT, CDR2 SNEGSKA (reference sequence). CDR3 length equals 11 residues. V dropped 5 bases and J dropped 8 bases, with 12 bases sitting between them. The DNA of the CDR3 is TGCAGTGCTGGCCGAGGGGGAGAAGCTTTCTTT. As protein: CSAGRGGEAFF.

The table lists this clonotype with a few counts. The V call is TRBV28, the J call TRBJ2-5; 12 nucleotides line up with TRBD2. CDR1 is MDHEN and CDR2 is SYDVKM in the germline V gene. This CDR3 region has 17 residues. With V trimmed by 5 bases and J by 2 bases, 9 bases remained unmatched. DNA for the CDR3: TGTGCCAGCAGTCCTTATTACGGACTAGCGGGACAAGAGACCCAGTACTTC. As protein: CASSPYYGLAGQETQYF.

The chain combines TRBV5-1 with TRBJ2-5, with D tentatively TRBD1 (6 bases). Germline values: CDR1 SGHRS, CDR2 YFSETQ. CDR3 length: 14 residues. The V end was cut by 4 bases, the J end by 3 bases, with 13 bases between. CDR3 in DNA: TGCGCCAGCAGCCCCGGGACACCCGAAGAGACCCAGTACTTC. Protein product: CASSPGTPEETQYF.

J is TRBJ2-7 and V is TRBV11-2; D gene unclear. Germline V gives CDR1 SGHAT, CDR2 FQNNGV. The V end lost 0 bases, the J end lost 2 bases, and 11 bases lay between the germline ends. The CDR3 length is 15 residues. The CDR3 spells CASSLDEADPYEQYF. In DNA form, the CDR3 reads TGTGCCAGCAGCTTAGATGAGGCGGACCCCTACGAGCAGTACTTC.

This clonotype was seen more than once but under ten times. The chain employs TRBV7-9 and TRBJ1-2, with D perhaps TRBD1 (5 bases). Per the germline V gene, CDR1 is SEHNR and CDR2 is FQNEAQ (reference sequence). Between the trimmed V and J ends, which lost 10 bases and 3 bases, there was a span of 12 bases. The CDR3 has 12 residues. The CDR3 protein is CAIYTGHYGYTF. CDR3 nucleotide sequence: TGTGCCATCTACACAGGTCACTATGGCTACACCTTC. The variable domain in full, completed from reference TRBV7-9 and TRBJ1-2, reads DTGVSQNPRHKITKRGQNVTFRCDPISEHNRLYWYRQTLGQGPEFLTYFQNEAQLEKSRLLSDRFSAERPKGSFSTLEIQRTEQGDSAMYLCAIYTGHYGYTFGSGTRLTVV.

This clonotype was counted many times. The chain combines TRBV20-1 with TRBJ2-1, with 7 bases matching TRBD1. The CDR3 extends over 13 amino acids. Germline-derived CDR1 and CDR2 are DFQATT and SNEGSKA (reference sequence). The V gene end was trimmed by 4 bases and the J gene end by 2 bases; junction bases not matched to a gene: 2. The CDR3 reads CSAIQGTYNEQFF. The DNA of the CDR3 is TGCAGTGCTATACAGGGGACCTACAATGAGCAGTTCTTC.

A word on this clonotype: Relative to the germline gene, one junction end is altered; a read error may explain this. This chain links TRBV20-1 with TRBJ2-7; the match to TRBD2 covers 7 bases. Germline-derived CDR1 and CDR2 are DFQATT and SNEGSKA (reference sequence). This CDR3 has 15 residues. CDR3 sequence: CSARSGETSSHEQYF. CDR3 sequence (DNA): TGCAGTGCTAGATCTGGTGAGACTAGCTCCCACGAGCAGTACTTC.

This chain connects TRBV20-1 to TRBJ1-5; D might be TRBD1 (6 bases). CDR3 length equals 13 residues. The V gene lost 3 bases and the J gene lost 3 bases, with 9 bases spanning the gap. Germline CDR1 DFQATT, CDR2 SNEGSKA (reference sequence). The CDR3 loop reads CSASRGNNQPQHF. CDR3 bases: TGCAGTGCTAGCAGGGGTAACAATCAGCCCCAGCATTTT.